This TCR beta chain emerged from a study of blood T cell repertoires in COVID-19. Study background: PBMCs, B-cell-depleted T cells, or T cells provided the cDNA or gDNA that made up the material.

This clone was observed a handful of times. In the original workflow: Estimates of nucleated cell counts were drawn from the amplification of reference gene primers. The table came from immunoSEQ multiplex PCR; TCRdb's copy has only in-frame clones and leaves some out. The V and J calls and the clone size are those of that table, but D and trimming were determined from the DNA. The sample yields around 160,000 clones, roughly four fifths seen once. The V gene's germline CDR1 is LGHDT and CDR2 YNNKEL (reference sequence). V trimming: 4 bases; J trimming: 4 bases; junction bases outside the gene matches: 6. This CDR3 is built from 15 residues.

The receptor comes from a human donor with acute or convalescent COVID-19. The donor label of this sample is uncertain. Sample: peripheral blood. The J gene is TRBJ2-2, the V gene TRBV3-1 (or the pseudogene TRBV3-2); 7 bases map to TRBD1. Here the CDR3 DNA reads TGTGCCAGCAGCCGTGGACAGGACAGCACCGGGGAGCTGTTTTTT. The encoded protein is CASSRGQDSTGELFF.